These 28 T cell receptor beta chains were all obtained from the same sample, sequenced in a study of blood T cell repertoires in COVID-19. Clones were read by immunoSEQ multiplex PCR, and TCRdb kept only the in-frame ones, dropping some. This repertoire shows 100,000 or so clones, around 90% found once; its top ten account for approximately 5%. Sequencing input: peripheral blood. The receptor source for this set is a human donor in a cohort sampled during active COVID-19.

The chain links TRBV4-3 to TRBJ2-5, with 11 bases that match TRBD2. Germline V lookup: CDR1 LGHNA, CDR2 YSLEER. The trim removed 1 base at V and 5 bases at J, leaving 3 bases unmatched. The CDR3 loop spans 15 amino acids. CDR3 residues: CASSQGTSGHETQYF. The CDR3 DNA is TGCGCCAGCAGCCAAGGGACTAGCGGGCACGAGACCCAGTACTTC.

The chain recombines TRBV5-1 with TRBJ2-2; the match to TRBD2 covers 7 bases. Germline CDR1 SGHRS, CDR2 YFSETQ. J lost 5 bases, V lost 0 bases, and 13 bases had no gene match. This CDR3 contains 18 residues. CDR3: CASSLAVRQSGGTGELFF. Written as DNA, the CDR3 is TGCGCCAGCAGCTTGGCCGTCCGGCAGTCCGGGGGGACCGGGGAGCTGTTTTTT.

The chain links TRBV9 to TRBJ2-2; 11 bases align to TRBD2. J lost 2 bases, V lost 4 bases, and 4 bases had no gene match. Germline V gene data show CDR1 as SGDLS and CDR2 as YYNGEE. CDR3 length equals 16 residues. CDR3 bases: TGTGCCAGCAGCCCAGGACTAGCGGGTAACACCGGGGAGCTGTTTTTT. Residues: CASSPGLAGNTGELFF.

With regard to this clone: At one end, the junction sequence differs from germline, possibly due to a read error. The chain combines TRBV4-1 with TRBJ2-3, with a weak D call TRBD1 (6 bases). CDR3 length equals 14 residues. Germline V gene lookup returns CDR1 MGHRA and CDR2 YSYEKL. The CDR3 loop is CASSQDRFTDTQYF. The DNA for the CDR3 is TGCGCCAGCAGTCAAGACAGGTTTACAGATACGCAGTATTTT.

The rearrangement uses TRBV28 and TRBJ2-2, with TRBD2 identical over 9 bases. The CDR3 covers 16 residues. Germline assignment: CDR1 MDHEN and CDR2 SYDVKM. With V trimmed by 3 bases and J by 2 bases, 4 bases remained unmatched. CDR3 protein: CASSLLTSGNTGELFF. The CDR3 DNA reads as TGTGCCAGCAGTTTGTTGACTAGCGGTAACACCGGGGAGCTGTTTTTT.

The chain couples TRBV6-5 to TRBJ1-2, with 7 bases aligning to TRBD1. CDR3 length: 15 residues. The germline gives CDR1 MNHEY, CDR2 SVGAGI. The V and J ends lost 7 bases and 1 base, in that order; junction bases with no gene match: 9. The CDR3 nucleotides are TGTGCCAGCATGGTGTGGGGACAGATTAACTATGGCTACACCTTC. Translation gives CASMVWGQINYGYTF.

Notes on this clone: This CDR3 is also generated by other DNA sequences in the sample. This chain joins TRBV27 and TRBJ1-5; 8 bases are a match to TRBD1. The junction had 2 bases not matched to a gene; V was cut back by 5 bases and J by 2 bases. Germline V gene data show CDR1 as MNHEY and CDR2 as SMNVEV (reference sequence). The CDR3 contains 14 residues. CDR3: CASSPGQGNQPQHF. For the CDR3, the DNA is TGTGCCAGCAGTCCGGGACAGGGCAATCAGCCCCAGCATTTT.

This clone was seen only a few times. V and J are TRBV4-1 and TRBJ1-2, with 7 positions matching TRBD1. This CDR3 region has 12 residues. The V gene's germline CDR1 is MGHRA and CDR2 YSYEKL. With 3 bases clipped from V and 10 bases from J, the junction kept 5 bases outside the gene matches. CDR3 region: CASSHDRDYYTF. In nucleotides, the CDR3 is TGCGCCAGCAGCCACGACAGGGATTACTACACCTTC.

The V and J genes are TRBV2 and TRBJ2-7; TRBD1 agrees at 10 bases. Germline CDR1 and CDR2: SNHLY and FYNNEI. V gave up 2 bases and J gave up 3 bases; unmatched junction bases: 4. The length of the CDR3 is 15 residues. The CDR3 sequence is CASSEWGTGDYEQYF. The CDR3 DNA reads TGTGCCAGCAGTGAATGGGGGACAGGGGACTACGAGCAGTACTTC.

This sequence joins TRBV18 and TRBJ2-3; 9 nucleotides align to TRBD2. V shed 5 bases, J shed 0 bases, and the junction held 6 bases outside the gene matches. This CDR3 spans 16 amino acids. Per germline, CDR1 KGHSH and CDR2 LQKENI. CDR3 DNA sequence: TGTGCCAGCTCATTAATGACTAGCGGAAGCACAGATACGCAGTATTTT. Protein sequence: CASSLMTSGSTDTQYF.

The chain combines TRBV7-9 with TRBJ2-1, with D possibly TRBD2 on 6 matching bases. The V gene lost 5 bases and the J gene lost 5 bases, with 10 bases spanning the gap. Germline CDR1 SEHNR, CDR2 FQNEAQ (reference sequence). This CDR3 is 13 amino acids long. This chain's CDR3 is CASSRDLDNEQFF. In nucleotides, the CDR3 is TGTGCCAGCAGCAGGGACTTGGACAATGAGCAGTTCTTC. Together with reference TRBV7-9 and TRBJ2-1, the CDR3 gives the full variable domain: DTGVSQNPRHKITKRGQNVTFRCDPISEHNRLYWYRQTLGQGPEFLTYFQNEAQLEKSRLLSDRFSAERPKGSFSTLEIQRTEQGDSAMYLCASSRDLDNEQFFGPGTRLTVL.

In DNA form, the CDR3 reads TGTGCCTGGAGTCCCTCCTCCTTTACTGAAGCTTTCTTT. Its translation: CAWSPSSFTEAFF. The chain joins TRBV30 to TRBJ1-1; D is unclear. With 2 bases removed from V and 5 bases from J, the gap between germline ends came to 12 bases. The V gene's germline CDR1 is GTSNPN and CDR2 SVGIG (reference sequence). The CDR3 loop spans 13 amino acids.

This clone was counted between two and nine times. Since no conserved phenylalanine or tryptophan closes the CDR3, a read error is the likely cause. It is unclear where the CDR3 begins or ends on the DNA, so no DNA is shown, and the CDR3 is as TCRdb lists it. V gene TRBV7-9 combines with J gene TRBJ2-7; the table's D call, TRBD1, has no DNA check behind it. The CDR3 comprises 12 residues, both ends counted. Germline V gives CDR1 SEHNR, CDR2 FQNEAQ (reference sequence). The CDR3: CASSFDTGPSEI.

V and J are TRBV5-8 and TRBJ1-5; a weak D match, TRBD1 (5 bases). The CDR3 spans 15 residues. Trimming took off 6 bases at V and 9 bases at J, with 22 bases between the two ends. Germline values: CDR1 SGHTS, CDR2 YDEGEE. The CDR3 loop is CASTPWGGGSWPQHF. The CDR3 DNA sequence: TGTGCCAGCACCCCATGGGGGGGAGGAAGCTGGCCCCAGCATTTT.

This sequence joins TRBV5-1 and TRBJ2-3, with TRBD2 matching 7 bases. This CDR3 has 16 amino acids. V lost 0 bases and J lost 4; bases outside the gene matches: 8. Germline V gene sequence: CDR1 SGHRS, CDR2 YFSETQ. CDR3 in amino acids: CASSLDSRENSDTQYF. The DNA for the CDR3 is TGCGCCAGCAGCTTGGACTCGCGGGAGAACTCAGATACGCAGTATTTT.

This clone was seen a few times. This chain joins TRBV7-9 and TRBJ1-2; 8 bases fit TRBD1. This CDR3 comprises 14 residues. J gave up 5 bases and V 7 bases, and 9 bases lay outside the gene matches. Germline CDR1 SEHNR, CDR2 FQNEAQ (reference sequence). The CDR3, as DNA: TGTGCCAGCACTTCAAGGCGACAGGGGTATGGCTACACCTTC. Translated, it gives CASTSRRQGYGYTF. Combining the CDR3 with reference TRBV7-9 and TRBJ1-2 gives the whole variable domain DTGVSQNPRHKITKRGQNVTFRCDPISEHNRLYWYRQTLGQGPEFLTYFQNEAQLEKSRLLSDRFSAERPKGSFSTLEIQRTEQGDSAMYLCASTSRRQGYGYTFGSGTRLTVV.

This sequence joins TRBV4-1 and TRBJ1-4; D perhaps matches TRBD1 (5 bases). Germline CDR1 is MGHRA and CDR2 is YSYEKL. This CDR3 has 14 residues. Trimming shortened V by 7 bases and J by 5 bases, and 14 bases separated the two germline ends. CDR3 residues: CASTPGGQNEKLFF. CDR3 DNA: TGCGCCAGCACCCCGGGGGGTCAGAATGAAAAACTGTTTTTT.

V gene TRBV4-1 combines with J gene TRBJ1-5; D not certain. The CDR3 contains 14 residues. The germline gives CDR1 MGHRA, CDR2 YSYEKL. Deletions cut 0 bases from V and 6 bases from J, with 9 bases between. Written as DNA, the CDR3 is TGCGCCAGCAGCCAAGATCGGGGAGGTCAGCCCCAGCATTTT. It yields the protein CASSQDRGGQPQHF.

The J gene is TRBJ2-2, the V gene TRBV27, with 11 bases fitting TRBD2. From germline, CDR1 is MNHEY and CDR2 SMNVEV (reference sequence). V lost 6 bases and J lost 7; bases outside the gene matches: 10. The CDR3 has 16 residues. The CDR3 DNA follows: TGTGCCAGCAGGACGACTAGCGGGATTGGTGACGGGGAGCTGTTTTTT. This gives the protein CASRTTSGIGDGELFF.

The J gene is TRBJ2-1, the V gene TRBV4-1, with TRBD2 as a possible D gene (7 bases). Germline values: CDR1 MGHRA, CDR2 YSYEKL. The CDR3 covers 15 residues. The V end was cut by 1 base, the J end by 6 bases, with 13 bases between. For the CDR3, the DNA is TGCGCCAGCAGCCAAGCGGGGGGCTTGGGCAATGAGCAGTTCTTC. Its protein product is CASSQAGGLGNEQFF.

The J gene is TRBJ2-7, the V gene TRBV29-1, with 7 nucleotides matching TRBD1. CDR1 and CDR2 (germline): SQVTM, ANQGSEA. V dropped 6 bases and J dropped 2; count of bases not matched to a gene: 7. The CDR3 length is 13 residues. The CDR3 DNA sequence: TGCAGCGTCCGACAGGGATCGACCTACGAGCAGTACTTC. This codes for CSVRQGSTYEQYF.

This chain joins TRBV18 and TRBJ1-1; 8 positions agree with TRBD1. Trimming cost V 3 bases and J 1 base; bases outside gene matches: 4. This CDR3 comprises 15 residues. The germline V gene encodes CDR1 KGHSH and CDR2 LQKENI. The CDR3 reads CASSPQGAWNTEAFF. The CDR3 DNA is TGTGCCAGCTCACCGCAGGGGGCCTGGAACACTGAAGCTTTCTTT. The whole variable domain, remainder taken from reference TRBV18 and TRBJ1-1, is NAGVMQNPRHLVRRRGQEARLRCSPMKGHSHVYWYRQLPEEGLKFMVYLQKENIIDESGMPKERFSAEFPKEGPSILRIQQVVRGDSAAYFCASSPQGAWNTEAFFGQGTRLTVV.

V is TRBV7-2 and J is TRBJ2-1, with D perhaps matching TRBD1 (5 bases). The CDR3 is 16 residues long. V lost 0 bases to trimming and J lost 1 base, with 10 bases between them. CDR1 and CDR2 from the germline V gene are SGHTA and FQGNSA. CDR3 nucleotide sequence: TGTGCCAGCAGCTTAGCGTTAAGACAGTCCTACAATGAGCAGTTCTTC. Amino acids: CASSLALRQSYNEQFF. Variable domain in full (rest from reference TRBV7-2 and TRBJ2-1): GAGVSQSPSNKVTEKGKDVELRCDPISGHTALYWYRQSLGQGLEFLIYFQGNSAPDKSGLPSDRFSAERTGGSVSTLTIQRTQQEDSAVYLCASSLALRQSYNEQFFGPGTRLTVL.

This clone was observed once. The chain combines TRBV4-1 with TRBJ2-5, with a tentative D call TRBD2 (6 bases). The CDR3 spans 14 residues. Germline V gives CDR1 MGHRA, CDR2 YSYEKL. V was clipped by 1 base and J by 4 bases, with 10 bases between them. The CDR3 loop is CASSQVPGAETQYF. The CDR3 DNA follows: TGCGCCAGCAGCCAAGTTCCGGGAGCAGAGACCCAGTACTTC.

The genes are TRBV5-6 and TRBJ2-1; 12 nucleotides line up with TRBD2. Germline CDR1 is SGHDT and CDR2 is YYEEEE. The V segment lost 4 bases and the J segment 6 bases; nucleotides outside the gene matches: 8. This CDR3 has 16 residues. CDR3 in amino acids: CASSDTGLAGVNEQFF. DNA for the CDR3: TGTGCCAGCAGCGACACGGGACTAGCGGGCGTCAATGAGCAGTTCTTC. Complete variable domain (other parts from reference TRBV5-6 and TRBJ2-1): DAGVTQSPTHLIKTRGQQVTLRCSPKSGHDTVSWYQQALGQGPQFIFQYYEEEERQRGNFPDRFSGHQFPNYSSELNVNALLLGDSALYLCASSDTGLAGVNEQFFGPGTRLTVL.

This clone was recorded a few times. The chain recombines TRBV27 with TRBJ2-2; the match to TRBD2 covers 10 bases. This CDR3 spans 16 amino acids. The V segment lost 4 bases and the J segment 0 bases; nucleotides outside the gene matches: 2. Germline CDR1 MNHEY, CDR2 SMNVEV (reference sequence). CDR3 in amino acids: CASSSGLAANTGELFF. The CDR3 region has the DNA TGTGCCAGCAGTTCAGGACTAGCGGCGAACACCGGGGAGCTGTTTTTT.

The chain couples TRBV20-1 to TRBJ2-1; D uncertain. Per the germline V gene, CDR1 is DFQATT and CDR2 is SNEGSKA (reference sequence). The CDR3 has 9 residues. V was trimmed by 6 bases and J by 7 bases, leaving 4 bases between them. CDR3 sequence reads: CSAENEQFF. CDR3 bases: TGCAGTGCGGAGAATGAGCAGTTCTTC.

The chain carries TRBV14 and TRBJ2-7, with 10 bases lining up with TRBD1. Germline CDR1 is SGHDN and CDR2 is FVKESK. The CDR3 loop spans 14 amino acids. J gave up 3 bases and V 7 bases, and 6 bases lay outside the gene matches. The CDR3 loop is CASNWDRGYYEQYF. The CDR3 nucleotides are TGTGCCAGCAACTGGGACAGGGGATACTACGAGCAGTACTTC.